The entry below gives a single TCR beta chain sequence along with its context. What it recognizes is unknown. Germline assignment: CDR1 MNHEY and CDR2 SVGAGI. V was clipped by 5 bases and J by 8 bases, with 13 bases between them. This CDR3 region has 13 residues. The data stem from a study of T cells in narcolepsy. Overall study findings and caveats: In some patient and control memory CD4+ samples, autoreactive clones were absent. Healthy controls reportedly lacked the autoreactive clonotypes serially found in patients' blood. Same-patient CSF and blood CD4+ T cell clonotypes included HCRT-specific and TRIB2-specific autoreactive ones.

Assay: immunoSEQ multiplex PCR; the TCRdb copy retains only in-frame clones and omits some. Among fewer than 40,000 clones listed, roughly 86% were seen once. The J gene is TRBJ1-5, the V gene TRBV6-5; maybe TRBD1 (6 bases). The sample was memory (CD45RA-) CD4+ T cells from blood. This sequence was found in a human donor in good health. The CDR3 spells CASSQHREEPQHF. The CDR3 DNA sequence: TGTGCCAGCAGTCAGCACAGGGAAGAGCCCCAGCATTTT.